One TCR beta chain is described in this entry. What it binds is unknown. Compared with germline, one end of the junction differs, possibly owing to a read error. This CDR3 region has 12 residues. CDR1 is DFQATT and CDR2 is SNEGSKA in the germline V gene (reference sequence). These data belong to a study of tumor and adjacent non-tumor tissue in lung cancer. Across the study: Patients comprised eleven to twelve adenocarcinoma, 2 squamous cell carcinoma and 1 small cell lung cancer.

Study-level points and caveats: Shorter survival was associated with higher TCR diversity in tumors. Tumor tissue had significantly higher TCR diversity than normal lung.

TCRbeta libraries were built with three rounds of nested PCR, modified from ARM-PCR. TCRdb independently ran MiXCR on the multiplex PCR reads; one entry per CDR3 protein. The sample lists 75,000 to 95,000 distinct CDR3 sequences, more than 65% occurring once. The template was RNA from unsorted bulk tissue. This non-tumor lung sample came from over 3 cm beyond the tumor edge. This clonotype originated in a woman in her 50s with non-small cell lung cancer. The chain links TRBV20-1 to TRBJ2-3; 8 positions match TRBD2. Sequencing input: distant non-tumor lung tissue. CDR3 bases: TGCAGTGTTAGCGGGACCACAGATACGGAGTATTTT. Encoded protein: CSVSGTTDTEYF.